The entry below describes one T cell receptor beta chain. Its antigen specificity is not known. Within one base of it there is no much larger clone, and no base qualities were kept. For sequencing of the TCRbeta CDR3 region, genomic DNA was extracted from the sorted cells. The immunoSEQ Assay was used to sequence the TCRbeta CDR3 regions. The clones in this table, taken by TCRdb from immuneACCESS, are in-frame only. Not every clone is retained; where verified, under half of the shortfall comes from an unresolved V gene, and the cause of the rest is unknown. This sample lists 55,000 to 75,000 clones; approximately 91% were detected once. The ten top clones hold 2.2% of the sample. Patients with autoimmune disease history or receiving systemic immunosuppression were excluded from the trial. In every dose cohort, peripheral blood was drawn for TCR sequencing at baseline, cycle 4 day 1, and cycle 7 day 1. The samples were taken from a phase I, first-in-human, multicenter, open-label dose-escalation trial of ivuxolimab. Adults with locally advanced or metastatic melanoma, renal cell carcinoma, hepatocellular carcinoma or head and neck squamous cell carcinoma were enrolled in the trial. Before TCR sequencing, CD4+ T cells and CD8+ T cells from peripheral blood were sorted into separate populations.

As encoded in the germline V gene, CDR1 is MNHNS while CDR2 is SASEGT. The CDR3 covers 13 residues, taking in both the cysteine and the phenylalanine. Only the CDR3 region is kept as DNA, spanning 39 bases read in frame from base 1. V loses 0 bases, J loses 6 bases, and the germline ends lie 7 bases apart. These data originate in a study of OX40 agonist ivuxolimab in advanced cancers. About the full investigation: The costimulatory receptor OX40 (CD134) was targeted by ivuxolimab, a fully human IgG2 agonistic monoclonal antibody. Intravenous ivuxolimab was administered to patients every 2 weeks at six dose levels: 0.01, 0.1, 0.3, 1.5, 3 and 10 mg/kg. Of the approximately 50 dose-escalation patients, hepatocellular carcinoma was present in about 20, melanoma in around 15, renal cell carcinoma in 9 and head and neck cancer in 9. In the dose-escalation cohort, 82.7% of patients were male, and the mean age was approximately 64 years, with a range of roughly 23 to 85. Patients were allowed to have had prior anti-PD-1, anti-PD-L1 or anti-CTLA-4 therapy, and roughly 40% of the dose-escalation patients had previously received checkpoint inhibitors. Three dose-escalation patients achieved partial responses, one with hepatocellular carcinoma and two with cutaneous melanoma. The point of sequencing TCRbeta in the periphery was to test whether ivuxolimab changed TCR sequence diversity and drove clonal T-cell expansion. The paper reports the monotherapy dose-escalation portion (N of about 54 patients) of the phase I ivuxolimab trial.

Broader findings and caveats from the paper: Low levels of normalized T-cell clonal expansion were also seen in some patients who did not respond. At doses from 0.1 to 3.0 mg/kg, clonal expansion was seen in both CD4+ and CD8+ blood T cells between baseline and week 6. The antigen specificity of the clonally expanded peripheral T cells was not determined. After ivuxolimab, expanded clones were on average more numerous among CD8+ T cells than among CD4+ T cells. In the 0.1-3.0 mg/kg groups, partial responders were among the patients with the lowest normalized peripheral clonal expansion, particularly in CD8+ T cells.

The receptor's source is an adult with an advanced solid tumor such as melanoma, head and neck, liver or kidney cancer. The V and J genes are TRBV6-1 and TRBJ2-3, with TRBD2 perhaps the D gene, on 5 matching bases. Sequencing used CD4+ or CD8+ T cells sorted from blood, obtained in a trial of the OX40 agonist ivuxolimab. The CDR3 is CASSEARGDTQYF. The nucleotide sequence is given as TGTGCCAGCAGTGAAGCGCGAGGGGATACGCAGTATTTT.